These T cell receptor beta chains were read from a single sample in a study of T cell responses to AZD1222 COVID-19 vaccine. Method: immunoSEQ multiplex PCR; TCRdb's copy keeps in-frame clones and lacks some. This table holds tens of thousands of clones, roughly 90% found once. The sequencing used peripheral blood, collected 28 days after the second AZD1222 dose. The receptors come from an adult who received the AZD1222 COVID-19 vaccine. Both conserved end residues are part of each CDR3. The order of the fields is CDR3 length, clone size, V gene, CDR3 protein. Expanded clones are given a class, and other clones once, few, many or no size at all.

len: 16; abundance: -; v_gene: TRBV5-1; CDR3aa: CASSLVDPGAVDTQYF
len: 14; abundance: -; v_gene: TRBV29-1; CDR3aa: CSVDGGHYQETQYF
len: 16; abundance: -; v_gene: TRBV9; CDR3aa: CASSVGSANSGNTIYF
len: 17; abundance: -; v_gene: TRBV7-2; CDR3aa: CASSLGGIRGRGNGYTF
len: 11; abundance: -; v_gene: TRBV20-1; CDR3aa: CSASPGDEQYF
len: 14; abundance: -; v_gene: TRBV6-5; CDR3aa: CASSYPGTGNGYTF
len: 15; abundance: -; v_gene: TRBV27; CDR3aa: CASTPTIRSPYEQYF
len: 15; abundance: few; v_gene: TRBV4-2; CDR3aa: CASSPSGREVDTQYF
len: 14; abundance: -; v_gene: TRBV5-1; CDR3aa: CASSLEGIQNIQYF
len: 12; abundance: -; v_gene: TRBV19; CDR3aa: CASSIAGDEQYF
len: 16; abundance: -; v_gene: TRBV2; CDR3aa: CASSDSTGYSNQPQHF
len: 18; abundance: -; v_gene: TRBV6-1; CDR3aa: CASSENPYGRGPGNEQYF
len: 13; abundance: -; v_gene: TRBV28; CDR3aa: CASSLGLSYEQYF
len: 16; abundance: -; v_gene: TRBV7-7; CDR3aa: CASSSTSGGNTGELFF
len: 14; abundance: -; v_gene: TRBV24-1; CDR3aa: CATSDRTVSYEQYF
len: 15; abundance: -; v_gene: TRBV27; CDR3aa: CASSPYTRFADTQYF
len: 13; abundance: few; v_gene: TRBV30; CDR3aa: CAWNLIQGGGYTF
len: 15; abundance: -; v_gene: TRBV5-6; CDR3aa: CASTPRPKGANVLTF
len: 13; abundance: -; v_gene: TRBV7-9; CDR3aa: CASSLEEAGTQYF
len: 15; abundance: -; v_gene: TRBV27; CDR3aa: CASSRAAGGFTEAFF
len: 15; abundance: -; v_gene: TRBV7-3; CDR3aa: CASSLRATSPREQFF